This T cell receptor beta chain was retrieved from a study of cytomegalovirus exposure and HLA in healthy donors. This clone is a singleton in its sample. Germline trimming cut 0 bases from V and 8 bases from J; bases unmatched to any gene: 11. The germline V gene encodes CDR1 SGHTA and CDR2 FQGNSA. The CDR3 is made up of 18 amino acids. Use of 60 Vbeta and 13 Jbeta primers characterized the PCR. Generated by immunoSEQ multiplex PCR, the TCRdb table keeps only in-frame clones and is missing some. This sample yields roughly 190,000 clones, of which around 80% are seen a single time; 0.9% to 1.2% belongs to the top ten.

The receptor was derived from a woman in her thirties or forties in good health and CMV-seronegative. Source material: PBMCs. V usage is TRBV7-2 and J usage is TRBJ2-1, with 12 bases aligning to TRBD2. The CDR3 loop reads CASSLARGTSGFMYEQFF. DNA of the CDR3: TGTGCCAGCAGCTTAGCCCGCGGGACTAGCGGGTTTATGTATGAGCAGTTCTTC. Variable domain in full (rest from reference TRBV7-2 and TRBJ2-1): GAGVSQSPSNKVTEKGKDVELRCDPISGHTALYWYRQSLGQGLEFLIYFQGNSAPDKSGLPSDRFSAERTGGSVSTLTIQRTQQEDSAVYLCASSLARGTSGFMYEQFFGPGTRLTVL.